The 28 T cell receptor beta chains reported below all come from one sample, sequenced in a study of T-cell memory formation after mild COVID-19. TCRdb independently ran MiXCR on the 5' RACE reads; one entry per CDR3 protein. This sample yields around 340,000 distinct CDR3 sequences, of which approximately 15% are seen a single time; around a fifth belongs to the top ten. What was sequenced was PBMCs or a T cell subset sorted from them (not recorded which). The receptors were gathered from a man younger than 35 who had mild COVID-19 (a few samples of this study predate the infection). Cell type and time point are not known.

V gene TRBV5-1 combines with J gene TRBJ2-3; D possibly uses TRBD1 or TRBD2 (6 bases each). Looked up from germline, CDR1 is SGHRS and CDR2 is YFSETQ. V was pared by 1 base and J by 6 bases, with 12 bases between. This CDR3 spans 14 amino acids. The CDR3 spells CASSLTGAGDTQYF. The DNA of the CDR3 is TGCGCCAGCAGCTTGACGGGGGCAGGTGATACGCAGTATTTT.

The chain is built from TRBV29-1 and TRBJ1-2; the D is unclear. This CDR3 spans 16 amino acids. Germline CDR1 SQVTM, CDR2 ANQGSEA. Trimming stripped 5 bases from V and 5 bases from J, with 24 bases between. CDR3 loop: CSVYPTGLHDLYGYTF. The DNA of the CDR3 is TGCAGCGTTTATCCCACCGGGCTTCACGACCTGTATGGCTACACCTTC.

There are a few counts of this clonotype. In DNA form, the CDR3 reads TGCGCCAGCAGCCGGGACAGTCGGGGTCAAGAGACCCAGTACTTC. This sequence encodes CASSRDSRGQETQYF. The chain couples TRBV5-1 to TRBJ2-5; 7 bases are shared with TRBD1. The V gene end was trimmed by 4 bases and the J gene end by 2 bases; junction bases not matched to a gene: 8. The CDR3 is 15 residues long. CDR1 is SGHRS and CDR2 is YFSETQ in the germline V gene.

This clonotype showed up just once. V is TRBV11-3 and J is TRBJ2-1; 12 bases are a match to TRBD2. This CDR3 has 16 amino acids. J was trimmed by 2 bases and V by 5 bases; bases with no gene match: 4. The germline gives CDR1 SGHNT, CDR2 YENEEA. CDR3 sequence: CASSQRTSGTYNEQFF. The DNA of the CDR3 is TGTGCCAGCAGCCAGAGGACTAGCGGGACCTACAATGAGCAGTTCTTC.

The gene calls are TRBV19 and TRBJ2-3; tentative D call: TRBD1 (6 bases). CDR3 length: 12 amino acids. Germline V gene lookup returns CDR1 LNHDA and CDR2 SQIVND (reference sequence). V gave up 4 bases and J gave up 11 bases, with 13 bases separating them. As DNA, the CDR3 is TGTGCCAGTAGTAACCCCCCAGGGGAGCAGTATTTT. It translates to CASSNPPGEQYF.

This clonotype was detected once. The chain couples TRBV24-1 to TRBJ2-2; 7 bases align to TRBD1. The CDR3 is made up of 15 amino acids. Losses at the gene ends were 7 bases for V and 7 bases for J; bases not matched to a gene: 11. Germline assignment: CDR1 KGHDR and CDR2 SFDVKD. The CDR3: CATRAGTGVDGELFF. CDR3 coding DNA: TGTGCCACCAGAGCCGGAACAGGGGTTGACGGGGAGCTGTTTTTT.

There are a few counts of this clonotype. The chain carries TRBV4-1 and TRBJ2-2; TRBD2 might be the D (6 bases). The CDR3 contains 17 residues. The germline V and J ends were trimmed by 3 bases and 7 bases, with 21 bases remaining between them. Germline CDR1 reads MGHRA; CDR2 reads YSYEKL. CDR3: CASSHDRLVGVLGELFF. As DNA, the CDR3 is TGCGCCAGCAGCCACGATCGACTAGTCGGGGTCCTCGGGGAGCTGTTTTTT.

This clonotype was observed a few times. This chain connects TRBV29-1 to TRBJ1-5; a possible D gene is TRBD1 (6 bases). The CDR3 has 13 amino acids. The V end lost 6 bases, the J end lost 4 bases, and 13 bases lay between the germline ends. From germline, CDR1 is SQVTM and CDR2 ANQGSEA. CDR3 protein: CSVSGGRNQPQHF. CDR3 DNA: TGCAGCGTCTCTGGGGGCCGAAATCAGCCCCAGCATTTT.

This chain uses TRBV3-1 with TRBJ2-1; D is possibly TRBD1 (6 bases). Germline-derived CDR1 and CDR2 are LGHDT and YNNKEL (reference sequence). The V end lost 3 bases, the J end lost 4 bases, and 13 bases lay between the germline ends. This CDR3 has 15 amino acids. In DNA, the CDR3 is TGTGCCAGCAGCCACACCGGACAGATATACAATGAGCAGTTCTTC. Residues: CASSHTGQIYNEQFF.

The chain uses TRBV10-3 and TRBJ1-5; D is undetermined. This CDR3 has 14 amino acids. Trimming stripped 4 bases from V and 7 bases from J, with 14 bases between. CDR1 and CDR2 from the germline V gene are ENHRY and SYGVKD. The CDR3 here is CAISVVGSEQPQHF. For the CDR3, the DNA is TGTGCCATCAGTGTGGTTGGGTCCGAACAGCCCCAGCATTTT.

The chain links TRBV12-3 or TRBV12-4 to TRBJ1-3; D gene uncertain. The CDR3 totals 16 residues. V was cut by 1 base and J by 0 bases, with 10 bases left in between. CDR3 residues: CASSLVIGNSGNTIYF. The DNA of the CDR3 is TGTGCCAGCAGTTTAGTAATAGGGAACTCTGGAAACACCATATATTTT.

The rearrangement uses TRBV5-1 and TRBJ1-4; 7 nucleotides agree with TRBD1. The V gene end was trimmed by 2 bases and the J gene end by 8 bases; junction bases not matched to a gene: 6. The CDR3 loop spans 14 amino acids. CDR1 is SGHRS and CDR2 is YFSETQ in the germline V gene. CDR3 protein: CASSLAGTVEKLFF. CDR3 DNA: TGCGCCAGCAGCTTAGCCGGGACAGTAGAAAAACTGTTTTTT.

This clonotype was recorded a few times. The V gene is TRBV5-1, the J gene TRBJ2-7; 10 bases are shared with TRBD1. CDR1 is SGHRS, CDR2 YFSETQ, per germline. The CDR3 covers 13 residues. Unmatched junction bases numbered 4, after V lost 4 bases and J lost 6 bases. CDR3 region: CASSKGDRGEQYV. CDR3 nucleotides: TGCGCCAGCAGCAAGGGGGACAGGGGCGAGCAGTACGTC.

The chain joins TRBV6-5 to TRBJ2-3, with 7 bases identical to TRBD2. The junction had 14 bases not matched to a gene; V was cut back by 4 bases and J by 7 bases. Germline CDR1 and CDR2: MNHEY and SVGAGI. The CDR3 has 16 amino acids. The CDR3 sequence is CASSSPTSRLRHTQYF. The CDR3 bases are TGTGCCAGCAGTTCCCCGACTAGCAGGCTCAGGCATACGCAGTATTTT.

CDR3 sequence (DNA): TGTGCCAGCAATCCGGGACAGGGGTGGGGGAGCAATCAGCCCCAGCATTTT. Translated: CASNPGQGWGSNQPQHF. The chain recombines TRBV2 with TRBJ1-5; 10 nucleotides line up with TRBD1. Per the germline V gene, CDR1 is SNHLY and CDR2 is FYNNEI. With V trimmed by 7 bases and J by 1 base, 10 bases remained unmatched. CDR3 length: 17 amino acids.

This chain joins TRBV4-1 and TRBJ1-1, with TRBD1 matching 8 bases. The CDR3 runs 16 residues. CDR1 and CDR2 (germline): MGHRA, YSYEKL. The trim removed 1 base at V and 1 base at J, leaving 5 bases unmatched. Here the CDR3 DNA reads TGCGCCAGCAGCCAAGGGGCACAGGGGGAGAACACTGAAGCTTTCTTT. Translating it yields CASSQGAQGENTEAFF.

This chain links TRBV5-5 with TRBJ1-4; D not resolved. With 4 bases removed from V and 8 bases from J, the gap between germline ends came to 21 bases. Germline values: CDR1 SGHKS, CDR2 YYEKEE (reference sequence). The CDR3 covers 16 residues. The CDR3 spells CASSGTTGAVGEKLFF. The CDR3 coding sequence is TGTGCCAGCAGCGGAACCACGGGAGCAGTAGGGGAAAAACTGTTTTTT.

This clonotype occurred many times. CDR3 sequence reads: CASSLASGLNQPQHF. As DNA, the CDR3 is TGTGCCAGCAGCTTAGCCAGTGGCCTAAACCAGCCCCAGCATTTT. The chain recombines TRBV7-6 with TRBJ1-5; D remains unclear. The CDR3 is made up of 15 amino acids. V gave up 0 bases and J gave up 7 bases, with 13 bases separating them. Germline assignment: CDR1 SGHVS and CDR2 FNYEAQ. Using reference TRBV7-6 and TRBJ1-5 for the parts outside the CDR3, the full variable domain is GAGVSQSPRYKVTKRGQDVALRCDPISGHVSLYWYRQALGQGPEFLTYFNYEAQQDKSGLPNDRFSAERPEGSISTLTIQRTEQRDSAMYRCASSLASGLNQPQHFGDGTRLSIL.

The CDR3 coding sequence is TGTGCCAGCAGCTCTACCCCGGCTAGCGGGGGGCCCAATGAGCAGTTCTTC. It translates to CASSSTPASGGPNEQFF. The chain combines TRBV7-9 with TRBJ2-1, with 11 bases aligning to TRBD2. The germline CDR1 and CDR2 sequences are SEHNR and FQNEAQ (reference sequence). The CDR3 sequence is 17 residues long. Trimming took 4 bases from V and 6 from J; bases not matched to a gene: 11.

The chain combines TRBV6-5 with TRBJ2-1, with 9 bases identical to TRBD1. V shed 7 bases and J 10 bases; nucleotides not matched to a gene: 8. This CDR3 region has 13 residues. Germline V gene lookup returns CDR1 MNHEY and CDR2 SVGAGI. CDR3 in amino acids: CASKTGQGAEQFF. The CDR3 bases are TGTGCCAGCAAAACGGGACAGGGAGCCGAGCAGTTCTTC.

V is TRBV20-1 and J is TRBJ1-4; 7 nucleotides line up with TRBD1. This CDR3 has 13 amino acids. Germline V CDR1 and CDR2: DFQATT, SNEGSKA (reference sequence). Written as DNA, the CDR3 is TGCAGCCCACTAAGCCAGGGGGGGGAAAAACTGTTTTTT. Translated, it gives CSPLSQGGEKLFF.

The chain combines TRBV7-9 with TRBJ2-2; D gene uncertain. CDR1 SEHNR and CDR2 FQNEAQ come from the germline V gene (reference sequence). The V end lost 5 bases, the J end lost 7 bases, and 8 bases lay between the germline ends. This CDR3 is built from 12 residues. CDR3 sequence reads: CASSPSVGELFF. The CDR3 DNA is TGTGCCAGCAGCCCGAGCGTCGGGGAGCTGTTTTTT. Full variable domain (rest looked up from reference TRBV7-9 and TRBJ2-2): DTGVSQNPRHKITKRGQNVTFRCDPISEHNRLYWYRQTLGQGPEFLTYFQNEAQLEKSRLLSDRFSAERPKGSFSTLEIQRTEQGDSAMYLCASSPSVGELFFGEGSRLTVL.

This clonotype has just a few counts. CDR3 loop: CASSGTSGGVGELFF. The DNA of the CDR3 is TGTGCCAGCAGTGGGACTAGCGGGGGGGTCGGGGAGCTGTTTTTT. The chain links TRBV6-1 to TRBJ2-2, with 15 bases aligning to TRBD2. The CDR3 has 15 residues. V shed 4 bases, J shed 7 bases, and the junction held 1 base outside the gene matches. Per the germline V gene, CDR1 is MNHNS and CDR2 is SASEGT.

The genes are TRBV15 and TRBJ2-6; 7 bases map to TRBD1. There are 20 residues in the CDR3. Germline-derived CDR1 and CDR2 are LNHNV and YYDKDF (reference sequence). V shed 0 bases and J 2 bases; nucleotides not matched to a gene: 13. The chain's CDR3 is CATSRDVARTGKAGANVLTF. In nucleotides, the CDR3 is TGTGCCACCAGCAGAGATGTAGCCCGGACAGGAAAAGCTGGGGCCAACGTCCTGACTTTC.

The table lists this clonotype with a few counts. The chain recombines TRBV7-3 with TRBJ2-1; 10 bases line up with TRBD2. From germline, CDR1 is SGHTA and CDR2 FQGTGA. Trimming took 5 bases from V and 6 from J; bases not matched to a gene: 4. The CDR3 runs 14 residues. CDR3 protein: CASSTGTSVNEQFF. DNA for the CDR3: TGTGCCAGCAGCACCGGGACTAGCGTCAATGAGCAGTTCTTC.

V and J are TRBV6-1 and TRBJ2-2; 8 bases fit TRBD1. Losses at the gene ends were 6 bases for V and 6 bases for J; bases not matched to a gene: 12. CDR3 length equals 16 residues. Germline CDR1 and CDR2: MNHNS and SASEGT. The CDR3 bases are TGTGCCAGCAGGATAGACCAGGGGGCAGGGGCCGGGGAGCTGTTTTTT. This encodes CASRIDQGAGAGELFF.

This clonotype turned up a few times. This chain uses TRBV4-3 with TRBJ2-3, with 8 bases aligning to TRBD2. CDR1 and CDR2 (germline): LGHNA, YSLEER. The length of the CDR3 is 15 residues. Trimming at V came to 3 bases and at J to 6 bases, leaving 8 bases not matched to a gene. Here the CDR3 reads CASSHSGGPPDTQYF. Written as DNA, the CDR3 is TGCGCCAGCAGCCACTCGGGGGGGCCACCCGATACGCAGTATTTT.

The V gene is TRBV3-1, the J gene TRBJ2-1, with no clear D. The CDR3 has 12 amino acids. Germline V gene sequence: CDR1 LGHDT, CDR2 YNNKEL (reference sequence). Trimming took off 0 bases at V and 13 bases at J, with 10 bases between the two ends. The CDR3 protein is CASSQESRHQFF. The CDR3 bases are TGTGCCAGCAGCCAAGAGTCGAGACATCAGTTCTTC.